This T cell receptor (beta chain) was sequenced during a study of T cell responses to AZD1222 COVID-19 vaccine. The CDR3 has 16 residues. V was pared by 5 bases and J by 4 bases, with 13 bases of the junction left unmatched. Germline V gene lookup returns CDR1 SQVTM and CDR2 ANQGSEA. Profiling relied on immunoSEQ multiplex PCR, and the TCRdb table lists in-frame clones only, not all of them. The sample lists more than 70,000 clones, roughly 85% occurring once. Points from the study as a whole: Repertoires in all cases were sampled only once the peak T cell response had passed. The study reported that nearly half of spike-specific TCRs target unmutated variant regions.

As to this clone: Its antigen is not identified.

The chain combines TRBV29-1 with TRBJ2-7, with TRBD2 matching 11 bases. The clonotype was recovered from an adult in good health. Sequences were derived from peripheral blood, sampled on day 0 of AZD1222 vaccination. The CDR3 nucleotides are TGCAGCGTTTCGGGACTAGCGGAACGAGGGTGGTACGAGCAGTACTTC. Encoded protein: CSVSGLAERGWYEQYF.